These 2 T cell receptor beta chains originate from one sample sequenced in a study of blood T cell repertoires in COVID-19 (TCRdb year 2020). The library was generated by the immunoSEQ multiplex PCR assay. As stored in TCRdb, this immuneACCESS dataset retains in-frame rearrangements with V and J assigned. A fraction of the clones does not appear; measured against another copy, unresolved V genes explain less than half of the discrepancy, and the remainder lacks a known reason. This sample holds about 42,000 clones; about three quarters were observed only once. Together, the top ten hold approximately 9% of the sample. The sequencing input was peripheral blood. The source of these receptors is a man aged 65-85 years with active or convalescent COVID-19.

The chain links TRBV5-1 to TRBJ2-7; no clear D. CDR1 is SGHRS, CDR2 YFSETQ, per germline. The CDR3 loop spans 18 amino acids. V lost 4 bases and J lost 2, with 25 bases in between. The CDR3 bases are TGCGCCAGCAGCGTGAGGCCCCGATTCGAAGGCGCGACCTACGAGCAGTACTTC. Its protein product is CASSVRPRFEGATYEQYF.

This chain connects TRBV4-2 to TRBJ1-4, with 9 bases aligning to TRBD1. Germline assignment: CDR1 LGHNA and CDR2 YNFKEQ. Trimming removed 5 bases from V and 4 bases from J; junction bases left unmatched: 5. The CDR3 totals 15 residues. The CDR3 DNA is TGTGCCAGCAGCGCCCGGGACAGGGATAATGAAAAACTGTTTTTT. Translation gives CASSARDRDNEKLFF.